The sequence of this T cell receptor beta chain was determined in a study of blood T cell repertoires in COVID-19. TCRdb's table, derived via immunoSEQ multiplex PCR, lists solely in-frame clones and lacks some. Of about 220,000 clones in the sample, 82% were seen once. The junction had 3 bases not matched to a gene; V was cut back by 4 bases and J by 4 bases. CDR1 is LNHDA and CDR2 is SQIVND in the germline V gene (reference sequence). The CDR3 consists of 14 residues. This chain joins TRBV19 and TRBJ2-7; 11 nucleotides line up with TRBD2. This TCR derives from a woman aged 60 to 75 who had recovered from COVID-19. Sequenced material: PBMCs or T cells enriched from blood (not recorded which). The CDR3 DNA reads as TGTGCCAGTAGTAAGGGACTAGCGGAATACGAGCAGTACTTC. Residues: CASSKGLAEYEQYF.